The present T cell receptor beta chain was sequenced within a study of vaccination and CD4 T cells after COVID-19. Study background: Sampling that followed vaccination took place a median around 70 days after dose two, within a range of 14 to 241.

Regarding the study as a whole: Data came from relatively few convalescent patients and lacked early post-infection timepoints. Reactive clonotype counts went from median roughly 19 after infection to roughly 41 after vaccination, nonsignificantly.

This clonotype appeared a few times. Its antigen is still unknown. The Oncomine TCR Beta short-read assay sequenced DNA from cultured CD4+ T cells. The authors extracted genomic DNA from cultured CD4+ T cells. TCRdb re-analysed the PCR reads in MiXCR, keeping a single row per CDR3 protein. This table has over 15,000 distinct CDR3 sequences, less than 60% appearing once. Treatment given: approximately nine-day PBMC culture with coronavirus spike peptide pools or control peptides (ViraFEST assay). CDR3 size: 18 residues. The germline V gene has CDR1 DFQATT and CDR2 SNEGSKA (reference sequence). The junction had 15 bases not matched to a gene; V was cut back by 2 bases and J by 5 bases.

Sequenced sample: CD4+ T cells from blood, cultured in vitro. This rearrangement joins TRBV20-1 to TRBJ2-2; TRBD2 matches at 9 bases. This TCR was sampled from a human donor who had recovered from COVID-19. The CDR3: CSARQTPGTSRRTGELFF. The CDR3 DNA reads TGCAGTGCTAGACAGACTCCCGGGACTAGCAGGAGGACCGGGGAGCTGTTTTTT.